The 20 T cell receptor beta chains below all came from one sample that was sequenced in a study of STAT3 mutations in large granular lymphocyte leukemia. Overall study findings and caveats: At least one immunodominant TCR beta clonotype appeared in every T-cell large granular lymphocyte leukemia patient.

The data were produced by immunoSEQ multiplex PCR, yet TCRdb's version contains in-frame clones alone and is incomplete. The sample records thousands of clones, over 75% being singletons. Their cognate antigens are unknown. The sample taken for sequencing was peripheral blood mononuclear cells. The receptors shown here come from a woman between 70 and 85 years old with T-cell large granular lymphocyte leukemia. Some clones in this sample may be carry-over from other donors' samples.

This chain joins TRBV5-1 and TRBJ1-2; no clear D. This CDR3 is built from 14 residues. CDR1 is SGHRS, CDR2 YFSETQ, per germline. The V gene lost 1 base and the J gene lost 4 bases, with 11 bases spanning the gap. The CDR3 nucleotides read TGCGCCAGCAGCTTGCCAGGCATACCCTATGGCTACACCTTC. Its protein product is CASSLPGIPYGYTF.

The V gene is TRBV5-4, the J gene TRBJ1-2; 7 bases align to TRBD1. CDR3 length equals 15 residues. Losses at the gene ends were 5 bases for V and 4 bases for J; bases not matched to a gene: 11. CDR1 and CDR2 from the germline V gene are SGHNT and YYREEE (reference sequence). The CDR3 region has the DNA TGTGCCAGCAGTACCTACAGGGGCGAGGGCTATGGCTACACCTTC. It yields the protein CASSTYRGEGYGYTF.

Concerning this clone itself: Within the sample, other DNA sequences also encode this same CDR3. The chain links TRBV18 to TRBJ2-7, with 11 bases aligning to TRBD1. Unmatched junction bases numbered 5, after V lost 3 bases and J lost 4 bases. CDR1 is KGHSH, CDR2 LQKENI, per germline. The CDR3 sequence is 15 residues long. In nucleotides, the CDR3 is TGTGCCAGCTCACCTCCGGGACAGGGGGATTACGAGCAGTACTTC. It encodes CASSPPGQGDYEQYF. The whole variable domain, remainder taken from reference TRBV18 and TRBJ2-7, is NAGVMQNPRHLVRRRGQEARLRCSPMKGHSHVYWYRQLPEEGLKFMVYLQKENIIDESGMPKERFSAEFPKEGPSILRIQQVVRGDSAAYFCASSPPGQGDYEQYFGPGTRLTVT.

The chain has TRBV29-1 and TRBJ1-2; D might be TRBD1 (6 bases). V was clipped by 4 bases and J by 6 bases, with 12 bases between them. Per germline, CDR1 SQVTM and CDR2 ANQGSEA. This CDR3 region has 12 residues. CDR3 bases: TGCAGCGTTGCAGGGGACACTGATGGCTACACCTTC. It is translated as CSVAGDTDGYTF. Based on the CDR3 plus reference TRBV29-1 and TRBJ1-2, the full variable domain is SAVISQKPSRDICQRGTSLTIQCQVDSQVTMMFWYRQQPGQSLTLIATANQGSEATYESGFVIDKFPISRPNLTFSTLTVSNMSPEDSSIYLCSVAGDTDGYTFGSGTRLTVV.

This clone was detected only once. The chain employs TRBV30 and TRBJ1-2; D is perhaps TRBD1 (5 bases). Trimming took off 3 bases at V and 0 bases at J, with 17 bases between the two ends. The CDR3 is 16 amino acids. Germline values: CDR1 GTSNPN, CDR2 SVGIG (reference sequence). CDR3 region: CAWSFTDGTANYGYTF. In DNA, the CDR3 is TGTGCCTGGAGCTTCACTGATGGGACTGCTAACTATGGCTACACCTTC.

The chain joins TRBV7-9 to TRBJ1-1; D is unresolved. The CDR3 sequence is 13 residues long. V dropped 0 bases and J dropped 11 bases, with 13 bases sitting between them. CDR1 and CDR2 (germline): SEHNR, FQNEAQ (reference sequence). The CDR3 loop is CASSLAADTTAFF. Written as DNA, the CDR3 is TGTGCCAGCAGCTTAGCAGCAGACACTACCGCTTTCTTT.

The rearrangement joins TRBV15 to TRBJ2-7, with D perhaps assigned TRBD1 or TRBD2 (5 bases each). The CDR3 is made up of 15 amino acids. Germline lookup yields CDR1 LNHNV and CDR2 YYDKDF (reference sequence). V was pared by 0 bases and J by 4 bases, with 13 bases between. CDR3 in amino acids: CATSREGAGAYEQYF. CDR3 coding DNA: TGTGCCACCAGCAGAGAGGGAGCTGGGGCGTACGAGCAGTACTTC.

The chain carries TRBV5-1 and TRBJ2-5; D is unresolved. Germline CDR1 SGHRS, CDR2 YFSETQ. The length of the CDR3 is 12 residues. Trimming took off 4 bases at V and 5 bases at J, with 9 bases between the two ends. The CDR3 loop reads CASSPQGETQYF. DNA for the CDR3: TGCGCCAGCAGCCCGCAAGGGGAGACCCAGTACTTC.

V gene TRBV5-1 combines with J gene TRBJ2-7; 7 nucleotides line up with TRBD1. The CDR3 extends over 14 amino acids. The J segment lost 6 bases and the V segment lost 4 bases, leaving 10 bases of the junction unmatched. The germline gives CDR1 SGHRS, CDR2 YFSETQ. CDR3 sequence: CASSPEGQNSEQYF. CDR3 DNA: TGCGCCAGCAGCCCTGAGGGACAGAACTCCGAGCAGTACTTC.

The chain employs TRBV12-5 and TRBJ2-1; D call uncertain. CDR1 is LGHNT, CDR2 FRNRAP, per germline. Trimming took off 2 bases at V and 10 bases at J, with 12 bases between the two ends. The CDR3 consists of 13 residues. This chain's CDR3 is CASGLLVSGEQFF. DNA of the CDR3: TGTGCTAGTGGTTTGCTTGTATCAGGCGAGCAGTTCTTC.

This chain joins TRBV7-8 and TRBJ2-7; D uncertain. V lost 0 bases to trimming and J lost 4 bases, with 13 bases between them. Germline assignment: CDR1 SGHVS and CDR2 FQNEAQ. This CDR3 region has 15 residues. The CDR3: CASSLAAKDEYEQYF. The CDR3 coding sequence is TGTGCCAGCAGCTTAGCGGCGAAGGACGAATACGAGCAGTACTTC.

The rearrangement links TRBV27 to TRBJ2-7; 8 nucleotides line up with TRBD1. J gave up 7 bases and V 7 bases, and 15 bases lay outside the gene matches. The length of the CDR3 is 15 residues. Per germline, CDR1 MNHEY and CDR2 SMNVEV (reference sequence). The CDR3 region is CASKIQGAGLLEQYF. Written as DNA, the CDR3 is TGTGCCAGCAAAATCCAGGGGGCCGGCCTACTGGAGCAGTACTTC.

The rearrangement uses TRBV28 and TRBJ1-2, with D perhaps matching TRBD1 (6 bases). Germline values: CDR1 MDHEN, CDR2 SYDVKM. V was pared by 6 bases and J by 7 bases, with 18 bases between. This CDR3 spans 14 amino acids. The CDR3 is CASSWGTTWGGYTF. DNA for the CDR3: TGTGCCAGCAGCTGGGGGACAACCTGGGGTGGCTACACCTTC.

The CDR3 sequence is CASSSSPPSNQPQHF. CDR3 DNA sequence: TGTGCCAGTAGTTCTTCGCCCCCAAGCAATCAGCCCCAGCATTTT. The chain recombines TRBV19 with TRBJ1-5; D gene unclear. V was trimmed by 5 bases and J by 1 base, leaving 12 bases between them. Germline assignment: CDR1 LNHDA and CDR2 SQIVND (reference sequence). The CDR3 consists of 15 residues.

The J gene is TRBJ2-5, the V gene TRBV18, with 7 bases that match TRBD1. The V gene's germline CDR1 is KGHSH and CDR2 LQKENI. The V segment lost 0 bases and the J segment 4 bases; nucleotides outside the gene matches: 5. CDR3 length equals 15 residues. CDR3 bases: TGTGCCAGCTCACCACCGTCGTCAGGGGGAGAGACCCAGTACTTC. As protein: CASSPPSSGGETQYF.

A few counts support this clone. V usage is TRBV7-2 and J usage is TRBJ1-5; TRBD1 matches 8 bases. The germline V gene has CDR1 SGHTA and CDR2 FQGNSA. CDR3 length: 15 residues. The V segment lost 1 base and the J segment 7 bases; nucleotides outside the gene matches: 6. The CDR3 reads CASSLGGDRGQPQHF. DNA of the CDR3: TGTGCCAGCAGCTTAGGGGGAGACAGGGGCCAGCCCCAGCATTTT.

This sequence joins TRBV5-1 and TRBJ2-5, with TRBD1 matching over 7 bases. V lost 0 bases and J lost 5; bases outside the gene matches: 7. The CDR3 length is 15 residues. Per the germline V gene, CDR1 is SGHRS and CDR2 is YFSETQ. The CDR3: CASSLGQAQGETQYF. CDR3 DNA: TGCGCCAGCAGCTTGGGTCAGGCACAGGGGGAGACCCAGTACTTC.

V and J are TRBV15 and TRBJ1-3; D gene uncertain. Trimming took off 8 bases at V and 3 bases at J, with 17 bases between the two ends. The CDR3 loop spans 15 amino acids. Germline CDR1 reads LNHNV; CDR2 reads YYDKDF (reference sequence). The CDR3 DNA reads as TGTGCCACCTCTCCCATAGTTGGTGTTGGAAACACCATATATTTT. It codes for CATSPIVGVGNTIYF.

The V and J genes are TRBV7-9 and TRBJ2-1, with D perhaps given as TRBD1 or TRBD2 (5 bases each). The length of the CDR3 is 16 residues. Trimming took 5 bases from V and 5 from J, leaving 19 bases between them. Germline V gene data show CDR1 as SEHNR and CDR2 as FQNEAQ (reference sequence). The CDR3: CASSPWTPLGDNEQFF. For the CDR3, the DNA is TGTGCCAGCAGCCCGTGGACACCACTGGGGGACAATGAGCAGTTCTTC.

The rearrangement uses TRBV29-1 and TRBJ2-5; TRBD2 might be the D (5 bases). The CDR3 runs 15 residues. From germline, CDR1 is SQVTM and CDR2 ANQGSEA. The V gene lost 0 bases and the J gene lost 4 bases, with 15 bases spanning the gap. The CDR3 bases are TGCAGCGTTGAAGAAATCGCTAGCCCCTCAGAGACCCAGTACTTC. Protein: CSVEEIASPSETQYF. The whole variable domain, remainder taken from reference TRBV29-1 and TRBJ2-5, is SAVISQKPSRDICQRGTSLTIQCQVDSQVTMMFWYRQQPGQSLTLIATANQGSEATYESGFVIDKFPISRPNLTFSTLTVSNMSPEDSSIYLCSVEEIASPSETQYFGPGTRLLVL.